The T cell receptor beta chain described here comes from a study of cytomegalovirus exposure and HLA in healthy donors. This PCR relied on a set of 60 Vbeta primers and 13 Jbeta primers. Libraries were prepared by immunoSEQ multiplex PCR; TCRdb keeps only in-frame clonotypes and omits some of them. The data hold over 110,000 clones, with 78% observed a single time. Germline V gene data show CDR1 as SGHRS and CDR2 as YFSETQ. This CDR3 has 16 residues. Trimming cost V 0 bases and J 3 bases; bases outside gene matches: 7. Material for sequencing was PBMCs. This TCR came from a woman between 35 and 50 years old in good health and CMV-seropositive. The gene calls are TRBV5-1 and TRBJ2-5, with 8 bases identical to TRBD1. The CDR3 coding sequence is TGCGCCAGCAGCTTGGCAGGGGGCGCATGGGAAGAGACCCAGTACTTC. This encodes CASSLAGGAWEETQYF.